This T cell receptor (beta chain) emerged from a study of control samples from healthy donors and cancer patients (dated by TCRdb to about 2020). Note on this clone: The clone's antigen remains unknown. Base qualities are missing; no much larger clone stands one base away. Other nucleotide sequences in the sample specify the same CDR3.

The V and J ends are trimmed by 1 base and 3 bases, leaving 9 bases between them. CDR1 is given as SGHVS and CDR2 as FQNEAQ, both from the germline V gene. Spanning cysteine to phenylalanine, the CDR3 consists of 14 amino acids. Kept here is only the CDR3 DNA, which spans 42 bases and is read in frame from base 1. The receptor library was made with the immunoSEQ multiplex PCR assay. Drawn from immuneACCESS, this table holds only the in-frame rearrangements with V and J called that TCRdb kept. Clones are partly lost; checked studies trace under half to an unresolved V gene and leave the rest unexplained. The sample yields 95,000 to 150,000 clones; 80% to 95% were counted once. Approximately 0.58% of the sample rests with the top ten.

The sample was PBMCs. This receptor chain uses TRBV7-8 and TRBJ1-1; the D gene lacks a confident call. The sequence came from a man of 80 years or more with head and neck cancer. CDR3 reads: CASSLGGRHTEAFF. The DNA sequence is TGTGCCAGCAGCTTAGGGGGTAGGCACACTGAAGCTTTCTTT.